These 21 T cell receptor beta chains came from one sample sequenced in a study of OX40 agonist ivuxolimab in advanced cancers. The repertoire was sequenced with immunoSEQ multiplex PCR; TCRdb's copy has only in-frame clones and lacks some. The sample has approximately 70,000 clones; around 94% are singletons. The sample in question was CD4+ or CD8+ T cells sorted from blood, obtained in a trial of the OX40 agonist ivuxolimab. These receptors were taken from an adult with an advanced solid tumor such as melanoma, head and neck, liver or kidney cancer.

This clone appeared a single time. The chain combines TRBV5-1 with TRBJ1-5, with a tentative D call TRBD1 (5 bases). The V end lost 4 bases, the J end lost 4 bases, and 9 bases lay between the germline ends. The CDR3 covers 13 residues. In germline, CDR1 is SGHRS, CDR2 YFSETQ. The DNA for the CDR3 is TGCGCCAGCAGCCTTACAGGAAATCAGCCCCAGCATTTT. Its translation: CASSLTGNQPQHF.

CDR3: CASSPSQGSDEKLFF. The CDR3, as DNA: TGTGCCAGCAGCCCGTCCCAGGGGTCGGATGAAAAACTGTTTTTT. The rearrangement links TRBV7-9 to TRBJ1-4; maybe TRBD1 (6 bases). The length of the CDR3 is 15 residues. Germline CDR1 reads SEHNR; CDR2 reads FQNEAQ (reference sequence). V lost 5 bases and J lost 6, with 16 bases in between.

The chain recombines TRBV7-9 with TRBJ1-2; no clear D gene. The CDR3 is 12 residues long. Trimming cost V 5 bases and J 8 bases, with 12 bases left between them. Germline CDR1 is SEHNR and CDR2 is FQNEAQ (reference sequence). CDR3 bases: TGTGCCAGCAGCCCTACCTTGGGCGGCTACACCTTC. Translation: CASSPTLGGYTF.

The V and J genes are TRBV9 and TRBJ2-2; 11 positions match TRBD1. With V trimmed by 3 bases and J by 3 bases, 19 bases remained unmatched. The germline V gene has CDR1 SGDLS and CDR2 YYNGEE. The CDR3 is 21 amino acids. The CDR3 here is CASSGSGTGTGGVWDTGELFF. CDR3 DNA: TGTGCCAGCAGCGGGAGTGGGACCGGGACAGGGGGAGTATGGGACACCGGGGAGCTGTTTTTT.

The rearrangement links TRBV11-2 to TRBJ2-7; 10 nucleotides line up with TRBD2. J lost 3 bases, V lost 3 bases, and 14 bases had no gene match. Germline CDR1 is SGHAT and CDR2 is FQNNGV. This CDR3 has 18 amino acids. The CDR3 sequence is CASSFPDPLAGALYEQYF. The CDR3 coding sequence is TGTGCCAGCAGCTTTCCCGACCCCCTAGCGGGAGCCCTCTACGAGCAGTACTTC.

The rearrangement links TRBV4-3 to TRBJ1-5; D might be TRBD1 (6 bases). From germline, CDR1 is LGHNA and CDR2 YSLEER. This CDR3 contains 15 residues. Trimming took off 1 base at V and 5 bases at J, with 12 bases between the two ends. The CDR3 spells CASSQGSGGDQPQHF. CDR3 bases: TGCGCCAGCAGCCAAGGAAGTGGGGGCGATCAGCCCCAGCATTTT.

The V gene is TRBV12-5, the J gene TRBJ1-1, with TRBD1 as a possible D gene (6 bases). The CDR3 totals 13 residues. V dropped 7 bases and J dropped 7 bases, with 16 bases sitting between them. In germline, CDR1 is LGHNT, CDR2 FRNRAP. The CDR3 coding sequence is TGTGCTAGTGCCGATATTGGGGGGCTTGAAGCTTTCTTT. Protein product: CASADIGGLEAFF.

The rearrangement links TRBV27 to TRBJ2-5; 9 bases are a match to TRBD2. This CDR3 is 15 amino acids long. Per germline, CDR1 MNHEY and CDR2 SMNVEV (reference sequence). V lost 2 bases, J lost 1 base, and 2 bases stayed unmatched. The CDR3 reads CASSLAGGVQETQYF. CDR3 coding DNA: TGTGCCAGCAGTTTAGCGGGAGGGGTCCAAGAGACCCAGTACTTC.

The rearrangement links TRBV25-1 to TRBJ1-2, with D tentatively TRBD1 (5 bases). CDR1 and CDR2 from the germline V gene are MGHDK and SYGVNS. The CDR3 consists of 15 residues. V lost 3 bases, J lost 5 bases, and 16 bases lay in between. DNA for the CDR3: TGTGCCAGCAGTGACCTCGGGACGGCTCAATATGGCTACACCTTC. Protein: CASSDLGTAQYGYTF.

The chain employs TRBV27 and TRBJ2-7; 8 bases fit TRBD1. The CDR3 spans 17 residues. The J segment lost 2 bases and the V segment lost 3 bases, leaving 12 bases of the junction unmatched. Germline V gene sequence: CDR1 MNHEY, CDR2 SMNVEV (reference sequence). The DNA for the CDR3 is TGTGCCAGCAGTTTGGGTGGACCGGGGACAGGTGCCTACGAGCAGTACTTC. Translation: CASSLGGPGTGAYEQYF.

V and J are TRBV6-1 and TRBJ2-7, with D possibly called TRBD1 or TRBD2 (5 bases each). V lost 7 bases, J lost 0 bases, and 10 bases lay in between. The CDR3 runs 13 residues. Germline V gene lookup returns CDR1 MNHNS and CDR2 SASEGT. The CDR3 DNA is TGTGCCAGCAATCCGGGGCACTCCTACGAGCAGTACTTC. Residues: CASNPGHSYEQYF.

The V gene is TRBV2, the J gene TRBJ2-7; 8 nucleotides match TRBD1. This CDR3 spans 15 amino acids. The V gene's germline CDR1 is SNHLY and CDR2 FYNNEI. Trimming removed 6 bases from V and 3 bases from J; junction bases left unmatched: 10. The CDR3 is CASRDPRTGLYEQYF. The CDR3 coding sequence is TGTGCCAGCAGAGACCCAAGGACAGGGCTCTACGAGCAGTACTTC. Full variable domain (outside the CDR3, taken from reference TRBV2 and TRBJ2-7): EPEVTQTPSHQVTQMGQEVILRCVPISNHLYFYWYRQILGQKVEFLVSFYNNEISEKSEIFDDQFSVERPDGSNFTLKIRSTKLEDSAMYFCASRDPRTGLYEQYFGPGTRLTVT.

The V and J genes are TRBV9 and TRBJ1-5; 7 nucleotides line up with TRBD1. The junction had 7 bases not matched to a gene; V was cut back by 3 bases and J by 7 bases. The CDR3 runs to 14 residues. Germline CDR1 is SGDLS and CDR2 is YYNGEE. This CDR3 is CASSGDREGQPQHF. The CDR3 DNA reads TGTGCCAGCAGCGGAGACAGGGAGGGACAGCCCCAGCATTTT.

The chain carries TRBV28 and TRBJ1-2; 9 nucleotides align to TRBD1. The CDR3 totals 16 residues. The V gene end was trimmed by 7 bases and the J gene end by 2 bases; junction bases not matched to a gene: 11. The germline V gene encodes CDR1 MDHEN and CDR2 SYDVKM. The CDR3 here is CASTIRGTGTNYGYTF. Here the CDR3 DNA reads TGTGCCAGCACTATAAGGGGGACAGGGACCAACTATGGCTACACCTTC.

This clone has a single count. J is TRBJ1-5 and V is TRBV6-5; D is perhaps TRBD1 (5 bases). Germline V gene sequence: CDR1 MNHEY, CDR2 SVGAGI. The V end was cut by 2 bases, the J end by 7 bases, with 9 bases between. The CDR3 contains 13 residues. The CDR3 bases are TGTGCCAGCAGTTACCGGGGCGGGCAGCCCCAGCATTTT. Translated: CASSYRGGQPQHF.

The chain uses TRBV10-2 and TRBJ2-7; no clear D gene. This CDR3 region has 13 residues. The V gene's germline CDR1 is WSHSY and CDR2 SAAADI. The V gene lost 2 bases and the J gene lost 2 bases, with 7 bases spanning the gap. CDR3 bases: TGCGCCAGCAGTGAGACGAGAACCTACGAGCAGTACTTC. Encoded protein: CASSETRTYEQYF.

This chain joins TRBV7-2 and TRBJ1-4; D not resolved. Germline V gives CDR1 SGHTA, CDR2 FQGNSA. CDR3 length equals 15 residues. Trimming removed 3 bases from V and 5 bases from J, with 13 bases in between. The DNA for the CDR3 is TGTGCCAGCAGCTTCTTGGGTGGTGGGAATGAAAAACTGTTTTTT. This encodes CASSFLGGGNEKLFF.

V is TRBV7-8 and J is TRBJ1-6; D not resolved. CDR1 SGHVS and CDR2 FQNEAQ come from the germline V gene. The V gene lost 0 bases and the J gene lost 0 bases, with 6 bases spanning the gap. This CDR3 spans 16 amino acids. The CDR3 is CASSLARSSYNSPLHF. The CDR3 region has the DNA TGTGCCAGCAGCTTAGCCAGGAGCTCCTATAATTCACCCCTCCACTTT.

The rearrangement links TRBV7-9 to TRBJ2-1; D gene ambiguous. There are 12 residues in the CDR3. Trimming shortened V by 2 bases and J by 6 bases, and 5 bases separated the two germline ends. CDR1 is SEHNR and CDR2 is FQNEAQ in the germline V gene (reference sequence). CDR3 bases: TGTGCCAGCAGCTTAAGCTTCAATGAGCAGTTCTTC. Translating gives CASSLSFNEQFF.

This chain links TRBV27 with TRBJ2-7, with 8 positions matching TRBD1. The CDR3 extends over 15 amino acids. CDR1 MNHEY and CDR2 SMNVEV come from the germline V gene (reference sequence). The V gene end was trimmed by 0 bases and the J gene end by 2 bases; junction bases not matched to a gene: 3. CDR3 loop: CASSLSGQGAYEQYF. The CDR3 nucleotides are TGTGCCAGCAGTTTATCCGGACAGGGCGCCTACGAGCAGTACTTC.

In regard to this clone: The sample holds other DNA sequences that translate to the same CDR3. The rearrangement joins TRBV19 to TRBJ2-7, with D tentatively TRBD1 or TRBD2 (6 bases each). Trimming cost V 1 base and J 0 bases, with 10 bases left between them. CDR1 LNHDA and CDR2 SQIVND come from the germline V gene (reference sequence). The CDR3 is made up of 15 amino acids. The CDR3, as DNA: TGTGCCAGTAGTATAGTAGGGGGGAGCTCCTACGAGCAGTACTTC. The encoded protein is CASSIVGGSSYEQYF.